The entry below gives a single T cell receptor beta chain sequence along with its context. The record originates from a study of technical replicates of blood from several donors. The method was immunoSEQ multiplex PCR; TCRdb's version includes in-frame clones alone and lacks a portion of them. Of 15,000 or so clones listed, approximately 81% are singletons. The CDR3 has 15 amino acids. The V gene end was trimmed by 1 base and the J gene end by 7 bases; junction bases not matched to a gene: 4. Germline CDR1 and CDR2: KGHSH and LQKENI. The sequencing input was PBMCs. This clonotype was obtained from a human donor in good health. The chain recombines TRBV18 with TRBJ2-2, with 9 bases aligning to TRBD2. The CDR3 coding sequence is TGTGCCAGCTCACCACGCGGGAGGGCCAACGGGGAGCTGTTTTTT. Translating it yields CASSPRGRANGELFF. Combining the CDR3 with reference TRBV18 and TRBJ2-2 gives the whole variable domain NAGVMQNPRHLVRRRGQEARLRCSPMKGHSHVYWYRQLPEEGLKFMVYLQKENIIDESGMPKERFSAEFPKEGPSILRIQQVVRGDSAAYFCASSPRGRANGELFFGEGSRLTVL.